This T cell receptor beta chain originates from a study of tumor and adjacent non-tumor tissue in lung cancer. The V gene's germline CDR1 is MRHNA and CDR2 SNTAGT. The CDR3 consists of 13 residues. V shed 3 bases and J shed 1 base, with 6 bases lying between them. This clonotype was observed at least ten times. The library came from three nested PCR rounds adapted from ARM-PCR protocols. TCRdb ran MiXCR on the multiplex PCR reads and lists one entry per CDR3 protein. The table lists about 75,000 distinct CDR3 sequences, roughly 73% of them singletons. The template was RNA from unsorted bulk tissue. This chain joins TRBV6-4 and TRBJ1-1; D is undetermined. The sequence was collected from a woman aged 45-60 years with non-small cell lung cancer. Sequencing used lung tumor tissue. Written as DNA, the CDR3 is TGTGCCAGCAGTGATTCGGAGAACACTGAAGCTTTCTTT. It translates to CASSDSENTEAFF.